This is a list of T cell receptor beta chains from one sample in a study of cytomegalovirus exposure and HLA in healthy donors. Profiling relied on immunoSEQ multiplex PCR, and the TCRdb table lists in-frame clones only, not all of them. Of 150,000 to 200,000 clones listed, almost 85% were seen once; the top ten hold around 9.6%. Sequencing was carried out using PBMCs. The receptors originated from a man between 25 and 39 years old in good health and CMV-seropositive. CDR3s include the opening cysteine and the closing phenylalanine or tryptophan. Each record gives: V gene, CDR3 length, CDR3 protein.

v_gene: TRBV6-6
len: 14
CDR3aa: CASNLGGEGTEAFF

v_gene: TRBV19
len: 12
CDR3aa: CASSIVDSPLHF

v_gene: TRBV19
len: 12
CDR3aa: CASSVQGNEQYF

v_gene: TRBV5-4
len: 15
CDR3aa: CASSSFRDRGQSLHF

v_gene: TRBV30
len: 21
CDR3aa: CAWSVIGIGGTSGTNTGELFF

v_gene: TRBV7-2
len: 13
CDR3aa: CASSLARNTEAFF

v_gene: TRBV28
len: 13
CDR3aa: CASRGTSSETQYF

v_gene: TRBV27
len: 19
CDR3aa: CASSLFGGTSGRSYNEQFF

v_gene: TRBV6-5
len: 15
CDR3aa: CASTGAVAGADTQYF

v_gene: TRBV10-3
len: 14
CDR3aa: CAISPAGGKGEQYF

v_gene: TRBV6-5
len: 15
CDR3aa: CASTKTGTSRAEQFF

v_gene: TRBV30
len: 15
CDR3aa: CAWSFPGGFNGELFF

v_gene: TRBV27
len: 14
CDR3aa: CASREDRTQETQYF

v_gene: TRBV29-1
len: 12
CDR3aa: CSGGLDGDTQYF

v_gene: TRBV5-6
len: 14
CDR3aa: CASSLGDRTDTQYF

v_gene: TRBV28
len: 15
CDR3aa: CASSSLAGAADTQYF

v_gene: TRBV4-1
len: 17
CDR3aa: CASSQPTMGTSNEKLFF

v_gene: TRBV9
len: 14
CDR3aa: CASSVVPTGDGYTF

v_gene: TRBV11-2
len: 15
CDR3aa: CASSLGTRVRNEQFF

v_gene: TRBV21-1
len: 14
CDR3aa: CASSDRDILPEAFF

v_gene: TRBV6-1
len: 14
CDR3aa: CASRRTGELEKLFF

v_gene: TRBV19
len: 13
CDR3aa: CASSGGTGQPQHF

v_gene: TRBV7-9
len: 14
CDR3aa: CASSLASDFYEQYF

v_gene: TRBV5-4
len: 15
CDR3aa: CASSRTSGSSDTQYF

v_gene: TRBV28
len: 14
CDR3aa: CASLTGGSYYGYTF

v_gene: TRBV6-6
len: 15
CDR3aa: CASSHPSDSPYGYTF

v_gene: TRBV4-1
len: 13
CDR3aa: CASSRPPSGGYTF

v_gene: TRBV4-1
len: 14
CDR3aa: CASSQDRVVYGYTF

v_gene: TRBV5-6
len: 14
CDR3aa: CASSWGQGRYEQYF

v_gene: TRBV2
len: 13
CDR3aa: CASRVVTYNEQFF

v_gene: TRBV5-1
len: 15
CDR3aa: CASSLGQGLIGELFF

v_gene: TRBV2
len: 13
CDR3aa: CASTMNPQETQYF

v_gene: TRBV11-2
len: 16
CDR3aa: CASSLDIRWVEDEQFF

v_gene: TRBV7-3
len: 15
CDR3aa: CASSLGLAAYNEQFF

v_gene: TRBV25-1
len: 16
CDR3aa: CASTEGDNAWANVLTF

v_gene: TRBV30
len: 15
CDR3aa: CAWSDGGQGNQPQHF

v_gene: TRBV13
len: 15
CDR3aa: CASSLGPSGYNEQFF

v_gene: TRBV4-1
len: 17
CDR3aa: CASSHAVVRRGAHEQFF

v_gene: TRBV5-6
len: 15
CDR3aa: CASSFVGQDRETQYF

v_gene: TRBV7-2
len: 16
CDR3aa: CASSTRSTGTIDGYTF

v_gene: TRBV28
len: 15
CDR3aa: CASSFRRLADNEQFF